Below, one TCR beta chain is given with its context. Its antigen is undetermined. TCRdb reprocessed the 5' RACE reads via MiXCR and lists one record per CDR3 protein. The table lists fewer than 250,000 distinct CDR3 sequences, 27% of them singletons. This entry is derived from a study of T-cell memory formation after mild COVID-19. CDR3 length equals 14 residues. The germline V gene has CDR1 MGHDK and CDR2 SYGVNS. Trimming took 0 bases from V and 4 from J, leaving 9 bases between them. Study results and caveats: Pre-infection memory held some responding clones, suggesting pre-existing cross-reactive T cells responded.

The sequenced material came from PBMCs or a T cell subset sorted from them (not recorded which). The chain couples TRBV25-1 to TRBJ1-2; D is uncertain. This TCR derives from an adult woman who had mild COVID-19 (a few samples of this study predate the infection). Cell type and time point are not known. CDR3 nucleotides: TGTGCCAGCAGTGAATATATCGACGGCTATGGCTACACCTTC. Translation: CASSEYIDGYGYTF.